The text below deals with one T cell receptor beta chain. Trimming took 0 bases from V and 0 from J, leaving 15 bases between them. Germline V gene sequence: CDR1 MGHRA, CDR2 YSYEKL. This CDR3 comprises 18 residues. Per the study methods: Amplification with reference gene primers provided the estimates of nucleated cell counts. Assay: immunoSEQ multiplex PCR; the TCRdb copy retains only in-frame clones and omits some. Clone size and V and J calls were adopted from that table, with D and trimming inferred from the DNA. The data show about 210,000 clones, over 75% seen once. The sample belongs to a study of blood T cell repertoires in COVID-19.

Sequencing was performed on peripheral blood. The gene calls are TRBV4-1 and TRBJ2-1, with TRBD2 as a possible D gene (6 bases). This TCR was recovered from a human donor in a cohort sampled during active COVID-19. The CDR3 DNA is TGCGCCAGCAGCCAAGATCCGGGAGCCATAAGCTCCTACAATGAGCAGTTCTTC. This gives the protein CASSQDPGAISSYNEQFF.